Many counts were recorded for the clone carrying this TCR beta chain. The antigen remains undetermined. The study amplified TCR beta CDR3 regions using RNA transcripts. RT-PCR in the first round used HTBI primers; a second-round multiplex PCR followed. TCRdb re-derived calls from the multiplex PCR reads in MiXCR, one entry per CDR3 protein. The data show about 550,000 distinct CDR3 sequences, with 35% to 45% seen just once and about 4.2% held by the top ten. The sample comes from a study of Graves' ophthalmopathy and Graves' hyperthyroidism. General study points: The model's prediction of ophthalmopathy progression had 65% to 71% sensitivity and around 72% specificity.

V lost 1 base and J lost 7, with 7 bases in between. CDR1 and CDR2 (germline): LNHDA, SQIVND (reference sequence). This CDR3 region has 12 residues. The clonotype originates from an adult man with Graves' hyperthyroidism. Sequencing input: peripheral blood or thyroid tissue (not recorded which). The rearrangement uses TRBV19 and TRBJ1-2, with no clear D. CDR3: CASSIVGSGYTF. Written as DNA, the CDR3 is TGTGCCAGTAGTATAGTGGGCTCTGGCTACACCTTC.